This T cell receptor beta chain was sequenced during a study of blood T cell repertoires in COVID-19. Germline loops: CDR1 KGHSH, CDR2 LQKENI. The CDR3 totals 14 residues. Trimming pared 3 bases from V and 14 bases from J, leaving 17 bases between. Here immunoSEQ multiplex PCR was the method, and the copy in TCRdb shows in-frame clones only, minus some. The repertoire holds around 120,000 clones, with about 90% as singletons. V usage is TRBV18 and J usage is TRBJ1-6; weak D call: TRBD1 (5 bases). The receptor was isolated from a woman in her seventies with acute or convalescent COVID-19. The sample comprised peripheral blood. This CDR3 is CASSPLGTSGALHF. The CDR3, as DNA: TGTGCCAGCTCACCGCTCGGCACCTCGGGGGCCCTCCACTTT.